The next 20 T cell receptor beta chains were all read from a single sample in a study of regulatory dendritic cells for organ transplantation (dated 2017 in TCRdb). Receptor amplification or capture employed the immunoSEQ multiplex PCR assay. As stored in TCRdb, this immuneACCESS dataset retains in-frame rearrangements with V and J assigned. A fraction of the clones does not appear; measured against another copy, unresolved V genes explain less than half of the discrepancy, and the remainder lacks a known reason. The table for this sample lists approximately 28,000 clones; roughly 84% of them were counted only once. 0.4% of the sample lies in the top ten. The sequenced sample was naive CD8+ T cells from blood. According to the study, the label for this sample's cell subset or site signals: CD45RA+ naive T cells. These receptors originate from a human donor in good health.

The gene calls are TRBV6-5 and TRBJ1-6; the D gene is possibly TRBD1 (6 bases). The germline gives CDR1 MNHEY, CDR2 SVGAGI. This CDR3 region has 14 residues. Deletions cut 3 bases from V and 10 bases from J, with 13 bases between. As DNA, the CDR3 is TGTGCCAGCAGTTATCAGACAGGTTACTCACCCCTCCACTTT. It specifies CASSYQTGYSPLHF.

V gene TRBV7-9 combines with J gene TRBJ2-1; TRBD1 might be the D (6 bases). The V and J ends lost 4 bases and 1 base respectively, with 17 bases between them. The CDR3 consists of 17 residues. Germline V gene data show CDR1 as SEHNR and CDR2 as FQNEAQ (reference sequence). CDR3 DNA sequence: TGTGCCAGCAGCTACGCCACAGGGATGGCATCCTACAATGAGCAGTTCTTC. This gives the protein CASSYATGMASYNEQFF.

The chain joins TRBV11-3 to TRBJ1-1, with TRBD1 identical over 9 bases. The CDR3 runs to 13 residues. The germline V gene has CDR1 SGHNT and CDR2 YENEEA. J gave up 6 bases and V 5 bases, and 4 bases lay outside the gene matches. The CDR3 sequence: CASSPGTGSEAFF. The CDR3 coding sequence is TGTGCCAGCAGCCCCGGGACAGGGTCTGAAGCTTTCTTT.

This rearrangement joins TRBV5-1 to TRBJ2-1; 7 bases line up with TRBD1. J gave up 6 bases and V 3 bases, and 0 bases lay outside the gene matches. This CDR3 has 12 amino acids. Germline V gene lookup returns CDR1 SGHRS and CDR2 YFSETQ. The CDR3 DNA reads as TGCGCCAGCAGCTGGACAGGCAATGAGCAGTTCTTC. The encoded protein is CASSWTGNEQFF.

The genes are TRBV14 and TRBJ2-5; 11 nucleotides agree with TRBD2. The CDR3 length is 15 residues. Germline V gene lookup returns CDR1 SGHDN and CDR2 FVKESK. With V trimmed by 3 bases and J by 4 bases, 4 bases remained unmatched. The DNA of the CDR3 is TGTGCCAGCAGCCAGTCCGGGACTAGCGGAGAGACCCAGTACTTC. Amino acids: CASSQSGTSGETQYF.

The chain recombines TRBV9 with TRBJ2-6; D gene unclear. The germline V gene has CDR1 SGDLS and CDR2 YYNGEE. The CDR3 is 17 amino acids. The V gene lost 4 bases and the J gene lost 0 bases, with 14 bases spanning the gap. As DNA, the CDR3 is TGTGCCAGCAGCCCCCAGGAATCCCCCTCTGGGGCCAACGTCCTGACTTTC. Translation gives CASSPQESPSGANVLTF.

The chain carries TRBV27 and TRBJ1-1; D not resolved. The CDR3 is 14 residues long. Trimming took 1 base from V and 4 from J, leaving 10 bases between them. Per germline, CDR1 MNHEY and CDR2 SMNVEV (reference sequence). CDR3 region: CASSLLGRGTEAFF. In DNA, the CDR3 is TGTGCCAGCAGTTTATTAGGTCGGGGCACTGAAGCTTTCTTT.

The J gene is TRBJ1-5, the V gene TRBV5-5, with 9 bases that match TRBD1. The CDR3 consists of 14 residues. The germline V gene has CDR1 SGHKS and CDR2 YYEKEE (reference sequence). Trimming cost V 3 bases and J 6 bases; bases outside gene matches: 4. The CDR3 sequence is CASSWGTGSQPQHF. The CDR3 DNA follows: TGTGCCAGCAGCTGGGGGACAGGGAGTCAGCCCCAGCATTTT. Looking up the rest from reference TRBV5-5 and TRBJ1-5 gives the full variable domain: DAGVTQSPTHLIKTRGQQVTLRCSPISGHKSVSWYQQVLGQGPQFIFQYYEKEERGRGNFPDRFSARQFPNYSSELNVNALLLGDSALYLCASSWGTGSQPQHFGDGTRLSIL.

This chain joins TRBV4-1 and TRBJ2-7, with 10 bases matching TRBD2. The CDR3 is 16 residues long. Germline loops: CDR1 MGHRA, CDR2 YSYEKL. J lost 3 bases, V lost 0 bases, and 5 bases had no gene match. The CDR3 region is CASSQDVAGGSYEQYF. CDR3 in DNA: TGCGCCAGCAGCCAAGATGTAGCGGGGGGCAGCTACGAGCAGTACTTC.

The sample holds one count of this clone. The rearrangement links TRBV5-1 to TRBJ2-7; 8 nucleotides agree with TRBD1. V shed 5 bases and J 2 bases; nucleotides not matched to a gene: 9. Per the germline V gene, CDR1 is SGHRS and CDR2 is YFSETQ. The CDR3 loop spans 15 amino acids. The CDR3 reads CASRVPGTGAYEQYF. The CDR3 DNA sequence: TGCGCCAGCAGGGTTCCTGGGACAGGAGCCTACGAGCAGTACTTC.

This clone was detected once. The chain employs TRBV2 and TRBJ2-7, with 10 nucleotides matching TRBD2. The ends lost 2 bases at V and 8 bases at J; junction bases unmatched: 12. Germline values: CDR1 SNHLY, CDR2 FYNNEI. This CDR3 is 16 amino acids long. The CDR3, as DNA: TGTGCCAGCAGTGAAAAAGGGCTAGCGGGGGAAGGAAAGCAGTACTTC. The encoded protein is CASSEKGLAGEGKQYF.

V usage is TRBV2 and J usage is TRBJ2-3; a possible D gene is TRBD2 (6 bases). Germline CDR1 reads SNHLY; CDR2 reads FYNNEI. There are 17 residues in the CDR3. Trimming cost V 8 bases and J 0 bases, with 21 bases left between them. The CDR3 region has the DNA TGTGCCAGCTACCCCCCCGGAGGGAGTCTAAGCACAGATACGCAGTATTTT. Translated, it gives CASYPPGGSLSTDTQYF. Looking up the rest from reference TRBV2 and TRBJ2-3 gives the full variable domain: EPEVTQTPSHQVTQMGQEVILRCVPISNHLYFYWYRQILGQKVEFLVSFYNNEISEKSEIFDDQFSVERPDGSNFTLKIRSTKLEDSAMYFCASYPPGGSLSTDTQYFGPGTRLTVL.

V usage is TRBV11-3 and J usage is TRBJ2-3; maybe TRBD2 (5 bases). Trimming cost V 1 base and J 7 bases, with 15 bases left between them. The CDR3 length is 15 residues. CDR1 SGHNT and CDR2 YENEEA come from the germline V gene. CDR3 protein: CASSLVSGNGNTQYF. As DNA, the CDR3 is TGTGCCAGCAGCTTAGTAAGTGGGAACGGGAATACGCAGTATTTT.

This chain uses TRBV14 with TRBJ1-6; D remains ambiguous. The V gene's germline CDR1 is SGHDN and CDR2 FVKESK. This CDR3 spans 15 amino acids. Trimming cost V 5 bases and J 1 base, with 9 bases left between them. The CDR3 region is CASSMAPSYNSPLHF. The CDR3 DNA reads as TGTGCCAGCAGCATGGCCCCTTCCTATAATTCACCCCTCCACTTT.

CDR3 loop: CATGDRGGSNQPQHF. CDR3 DNA sequence: TGTGCCACTGGCGACAGGGGAGGAAGCAATCAGCCCCAGCATTTT. The chain couples TRBV19 to TRBJ1-5; 8 nucleotides line up with TRBD1. The CDR3 covers 15 residues. With 10 bases clipped from V and 1 base from J, the junction kept 9 bases outside the gene matches. Per the germline V gene, CDR1 is LNHDA and CDR2 is SQIVND (reference sequence). Filled out from reference TRBV19 and TRBJ1-5, the complete variable domain reads DGGITQSPKYLFRKEGQNVTLSCEQNLNHDAMYWYRQDPGQGLRLIYYSQIVNDFQKGDIAEGYSVSREKKESFPLTVTSAQKNPTAFYLCATGDRGGSNQPQHFGDGTRLSIL.

The CDR3 loop is CASTLPAGARGDTQYF. In DNA form, the CDR3 reads TGTGCCAGCACCTTGCCGGCGGGGGCCCGAGGAGATACGCAGTATTTT. The chain joins TRBV13 to TRBJ2-3; tentatively, D is TRBD2 (7 bases). The CDR3 runs to 16 residues. The germline gives CDR1 PRHDT, CDR2 FYEKMQ (reference sequence). Trimming left V 7 bases short and J 5 bases short, with 22 bases between.

The chain links TRBV7-9 to TRBJ2-3; 7 nucleotides agree with TRBD2. The junction had 7 bases not matched to a gene; V was cut back by 5 bases and J by 2 bases. This CDR3 contains 15 residues. Germline V gene sequence: CDR1 SEHNR, CDR2 FQNEAQ (reference sequence). The CDR3 DNA reads TGTGCCAGCAGCCATGGGGGGGACTCCACAGATACGCAGTATTTT. Residues: CASSHGGDSTDTQYF. The entire variable domain, with the rest obtained from reference TRBV7-9 and TRBJ2-3, is as follows: DTGVSQNPRHKITKRGQNVTFRCDPISEHNRLYWYRQTLGQGPEFLTYFQNEAQLEKSRLLSDRFSAERPKGSFSTLEIQRTEQGDSAMYLCASSHGGDSTDTQYFGPGTRLTVL.

The chain employs TRBV9 and TRBJ2-7; 11 bases align to TRBD2. The CDR3 is 14 residues long. V lost 0 bases, J lost 11 bases, and 7 bases stayed unmatched. The germline V gene has CDR1 SGDLS and CDR2 YYNGEE. The CDR3 spells CASSVGASGGYKYF. CDR3 nucleotides: TGTGCCAGCAGCGTAGGGGCTAGCGGGGGGTACAAGTACTTC.

V gene TRBV5-1 combines with J gene TRBJ2-7, with D tentatively TRBD2 (6 bases). Trimming pared 4 bases from V and 4 bases from J, leaving 9 bases between. The CDR3 extends over 12 amino acids. Germline values: CDR1 SGHRS, CDR2 YFSETQ. In DNA, the CDR3 is TGCGCCAGCAGCGTCGGGACTTACGAGCAGTACTTC. This translates into CASSVGTYEQYF.

The chain recombines TRBV6-1 with TRBJ2-3, with D possibly being TRBD1 (5 bases). The CDR3 has 15 amino acids. Germline CDR1 reads MNHNS; CDR2 reads SASEGT. V dropped 3 bases and J dropped 0 bases, with 10 bases sitting between them. CDR3 nucleotides: TGTGCCAGCAGTGAGACAGAAACTAGCACAGATACGCAGTATTTT. Amino acids: CASSETETSTDTQYF.